The 27 T cell receptor beta chains presented below share a single source sample, sequenced in a study of blood T cell repertoires in COVID-19. Produced via immunoSEQ multiplex PCR; TCRdb's table is partial and in-frame only. In the table there are some 140,000 clones, roughly nine tenths of which are singletons. Material: peripheral blood. Receptors originate from a man aged 50-60 years with acute or convalescent COVID-19.

This sequence joins TRBV19 and TRBJ1-1; TRBD1 aligns across 11 bases. The CDR3 extends over 14 amino acids. The V and J ends lost 6 bases and 7 bases, in that order; junction bases with no gene match: 7. The germline V gene encodes CDR1 LNHDA and CDR2 SQIVND (reference sequence). The CDR3: CASRRGQGDIEAFF. The CDR3 nucleotides read TGTGCCAGTAGGCGGGGACAGGGGGATATTGAAGCTTTCTTT.

The chain links TRBV29-1 to TRBJ2-7, with TRBD2 matching 7 bases. The V gene's germline CDR1 is SQVTM and CDR2 ANQGSEA. Losses at the gene ends were 1 base for V and 1 base for J; bases not matched to a gene: 7. The CDR3 is 15 amino acids. The DNA of the CDR3 is TGCAGCGTTGAAGGTGGTCCTAGCGGTTCCTACGAGCAGTACTTC. Translation: CSVEGGPSGSYEQYF.

J is TRBJ2-7 and V is TRBV6-4; tentative D call: TRBD1 (5 bases). Trimming removed 8 bases at V and 2 bases at J, with 19 bases between. The CDR3 covers 15 residues. Germline V gives CDR1 MRHNA, CDR2 SNTAGT. The DNA for the CDR3 is TGTGCCAGCCGGCCCCCCAACAGGACCCCCTACGAGCAGTACTTC. Translating gives CASRPPNRTPYEQYF.

V usage is TRBV24-1 and J usage is TRBJ1-1; 7 bases map to TRBD1. CDR1 KGHDR and CDR2 SFDVKD come from the germline V gene. The CDR3 loop spans 15 amino acids. Trimming took 4 bases from V and 11 from J; bases not matched to a gene: 15. The CDR3 coding sequence is TGTGCCACCAGTGAAACCGGGACAGCCGCATCAGGGGCTTTCTTT. This sequence encodes CATSETGTAASGAFF.

The rearrangement joins TRBV27 to TRBJ2-5; D might be TRBD1 (5 bases). Trimming cost V 3 bases and J 7 bases, with 15 bases left between them. This CDR3 is built from 14 residues. Per the germline V gene, CDR1 is MNHEY and CDR2 is SMNVEV (reference sequence). The CDR3 DNA follows: TGTGCCAGCAGTTTTCGGCCAGGGAAAGGGACCCAGTACTTC. The encoded protein is CASSFRPGKGTQYF.

The chain carries TRBV10-2 and TRBJ2-2; 9 bases agree with TRBD1. The V gene end was trimmed by 8 bases and the J gene end by 1 base; junction bases not matched to a gene: 2. The germline V gene has CDR1 WSHSY and CDR2 SAAADI. CDR3 length: 14 residues. Here the CDR3 reads CASRGQGNTGELFF. The DNA for the CDR3 is TGCGCCAGCCGGGGACAGGGGAACACCGGGGAGCTGTTTTTT.

The CDR3 nucleotides are TGTGCCAGCAGCGTGTCGTGGGGCGAGTCAAATGAGCAGTTCTTC. Amino acids: CASSVSWGESNEQFF. V and J are TRBV9 and TRBJ2-1; tentatively, D is TRBD1 (5 bases). The germline V gene encodes CDR1 SGDLS and CDR2 YYNGEE. The CDR3 totals 15 residues. V gave up 2 bases and J gave up 7 bases, with 16 bases separating them.

The rearrangement links TRBV2 to TRBJ2-1; TRBD1 aligns across 9 bases. Germline trimming cut 6 bases from V and 4 bases from J; bases unmatched to any gene: 7. Germline values: CDR1 SNHLY, CDR2 FYNNEI. The CDR3 is made up of 15 amino acids. This chain's CDR3 is CASRGGQGQYNEQFF. The CDR3 nucleotides are TGTGCCAGCAGGGGGGGACAGGGACAGTACAATGAGCAGTTCTTC.

The chain combines TRBV24-1 with TRBJ2-2; TRBD2 agrees at 11 bases. The V segment lost 5 bases and the J segment 6 bases; nucleotides outside the gene matches: 7. The CDR3 length is 16 residues. The germline CDR1 and CDR2 sequences are KGHDR and SFDVKD. Here the CDR3 DNA reads TGTGCCACCAGTGCTCCGCTAGCGGGGGGTGCCGGGGAGCTGTTTTTT. Residues: CATSAPLAGGAGELFF.

The chain is built from TRBV30 and TRBJ1-5, with 11 bases lining up with TRBD1. With V trimmed by 3 bases and J by 5 bases, 9 bases remained unmatched. The CDR3 runs to 16 residues. Looked up from germline, CDR1 is GTSNPN and CDR2 is SVGIG (reference sequence). The CDR3 DNA reads TGTGCCTGGAGCTTCAGGGGGGACAGGGGGGATCAGCCCCAGCATTTT. It codes for CAWSFRGDRGDQPQHF.

The chain has TRBV19 and TRBJ1-6, with 9 bases that match TRBD1. The length of the CDR3 is 13 residues. Losses at the gene ends were 8 bases for V and 7 bases for J; bases not matched to a gene: 3. The germline CDR1 and CDR2 sequences are LNHDA and SQIVND (reference sequence). CDR3 amino acids: CASRGTGNSPLHF. As DNA, the CDR3 is TGTGCCAGTCGGGGGACAGGGAATTCACCCCTCCACTTT.

The chain is built from TRBV7-3 and TRBJ2-2, with TRBD1 matching 9 bases. Germline V CDR1 and CDR2: SGHTA, FQGTGA. V trimming: 6 bases; J trimming: 5 bases; junction bases outside the gene matches: 7. The CDR3 sequence is 15 residues long. Here the CDR3 reads CASSRNGQGTGELFF. The CDR3 DNA reads as TGTGCCAGCAGTCGGAACGGACAGGGGACCGGGGAGCTGTTTTTT.

This chain connects TRBV5-1 to TRBJ2-7, with D perhaps matching TRBD1 (6 bases). Deletions cut 6 bases from V and 4 bases from J, with 17 bases between. Germline-derived CDR1 and CDR2 are SGHRS and YFSETQ. The CDR3 covers 14 residues. CDR3 region: CASKDPGQRYEQYF. In DNA form, the CDR3 reads TGCGCCAGCAAAGATCCGGGACAACGGTACGAGCAGTACTTC.

The rearrangement links TRBV7-9 to TRBJ2-2; D is perhaps TRBD2 (6 bases). Germline CDR1 reads SEHNR; CDR2 reads FQNEAQ (reference sequence). V lost 0 bases, J lost 4 bases, and 9 bases lay in between. The CDR3 sequence is 15 residues long. The CDR3 protein is CASSLAGGITGELFF. CDR3 nucleotides: TGTGCCAGCAGCTTAGCGGGAGGTATCACCGGGGAGCTGTTTTTT. Looking up the rest from reference TRBV7-9 and TRBJ2-2 gives the full variable domain: DTGVSQNPRHKITKRGQNVTFRCDPISEHNRLYWYRQTLGQGPEFLTYFQNEAQLEKSRLLSDRFSAERPKGSFSTLEIQRTEQGDSAMYLCASSLAGGITGELFFGEGSRLTVL.

The chain is built from TRBV4-2 and TRBJ2-1; 8 positions match TRBD1. CDR3 length equals 14 residues. Germline V gene sequence: CDR1 LGHNA, CDR2 YNFKEQ. Unmatched junction bases numbered 6, after V lost 4 bases and J lost 7 bases. The CDR3 DNA is TGTGCCAGCAGCCCCGGACAGGGTGGGAATGAGCAGTTCTTC. This gives the protein CASSPGQGGNEQFF.

The rearrangement links TRBV28 to TRBJ2-1; no clear D. This CDR3 is 11 amino acids long. Trimming removed 6 bases at V and 9 bases at J, with 9 bases between. Germline assignment: CDR1 MDHEN and CDR2 SYDVKM. CDR3 residues: CASRLSFEQFF. CDR3 DNA: TGTGCCAGCAGGCTTAGCTTTGAGCAGTTCTTC.

CDR3 residues: CSVGRGGTNTEAFF. The CDR3 nucleotides are TGCAGCGTTGGACGGGGGGGAACGAACACTGAAGCTTTCTTT. V usage is TRBV29-1 and J usage is TRBJ1-1, with D perhaps matching TRBD1 (5 bases). V lost 4 bases and J lost 1, with 13 bases in between. Germline assignment: CDR1 SQVTM and CDR2 ANQGSEA. This CDR3 comprises 14 residues.

The rearrangement joins TRBV11-2 to TRBJ1-2, with no clear D. The CDR3 totals 14 residues. The V gene's germline CDR1 is SGHAT and CDR2 FQNNGV. V dropped 5 bases and J dropped 7 bases, with 17 bases sitting between them. The CDR3 coding sequence is TGTGCCAGCAGCAGCCTCCTTCGCGGTGGTGGCTACACCTTC. Protein sequence: CASSSLLRGGGYTF.

For this clone: Sequence at one end of the junction differs from germline and may be a read error. The rearrangement links TRBV19 to TRBJ2-5, with 9 bases aligning to TRBD2. This CDR3 region has 13 residues. Germline lookup yields CDR1 LNHDA and CDR2 SQIVND (reference sequence). The CDR3 DNA is TGTGCCAGTAGGATAGCGGGAGCTGAGACCCAGTACTTC. Translated, it gives CASRIAGAETQYF.

The chain is built from TRBV7-9 and TRBJ2-7, with TRBD1 matching over 7 bases. Unmatched junction bases numbered 2, after V lost 3 bases and J lost 3 bases. The germline V gene has CDR1 SEHNR and CDR2 FQNEAQ (reference sequence). This CDR3 is 13 amino acids long. CDR3 loop: CASSLGQFYEQYV. CDR3 DNA sequence: TGTGCCAGCAGCTTGGGACAGTTCTACGAGCAGTACGTC.

In DNA form, the CDR3 reads TGTGCCACCAGCAGACCCCGAGGGGGGGAGAACACCGGGGAGCTGTTTTTT. Protein: CATSRPRGGENTGELFF. The V gene is TRBV15, the J gene TRBJ2-2; D possibly corresponds to TRBD2 (7 bases). V lost 2 bases, J lost 1 base, and 14 bases lay in between. The CDR3 loop spans 17 amino acids. The germline V gene encodes CDR1 LNHNV and CDR2 YYDKDF (reference sequence).

The V gene is TRBV27, the J gene TRBJ1-6; D is unresolved. CDR3 length: 15 residues. The germline CDR1 and CDR2 sequences are MNHEY and SMNVEV (reference sequence). V was cut by 6 bases and J by 2 bases, with 11 bases left in between. CDR3 DNA: TGTGCCAGCAGAGTCCTAGACCCCTATAATTCACCCCTCCACTTT. Amino acids: CASRVLDPYNSPLHF.

V gene TRBV18 combines with J gene TRBJ2-3, with 12 bases lining up with TRBD2. V gave up 3 bases and J gave up 5 bases; unmatched junction bases: 6. This CDR3 spans 16 amino acids. CDR1 and CDR2 (germline): KGHSH, LQKENI. The CDR3 region has the DNA TGTGCCAGCTCACCCCCTAGCGGGGGGGCCAGAGATACGCAGTATTTT. This codes for CASSPPSGGARDTQYF.

The CDR3 loop is CASRQGRYNEQFF. As DNA, the CDR3 is TGTGCCAGCAGACAGGGACGGTACAATGAGCAGTTCTTC. The chain carries TRBV27 and TRBJ2-1; TRBD1 is a possible D gene (6 bases). The CDR3 totals 13 residues. Germline CDR1 and CDR2: MNHEY and SMNVEV (reference sequence). Trimming took off 6 bases at V and 4 bases at J, with 10 bases between the two ends.

The rearrangement uses TRBV7-3 and TRBJ2-1, with TRBD2 identical over 10 bases. Germline V gives CDR1 SGHTA, CDR2 FQGTGA. V was clipped by 5 bases and J by 4 bases; unmatched bases: 5. The CDR3 has 15 residues. The CDR3 nucleotides are TGTGCCAGCAGCGCCGGACTAGCGGTGTACAATGAGCAGTTCTTC. Translation gives CASSAGLAVYNEQFF.

The CDR3, as DNA: TGTGCCAGTACCCCCCGACAAGCGAACACCGGGGAGCTGTTTTTT. As protein: CASTPRQANTGELFF. The chain is built from TRBV19 and TRBJ2-2; D not resolved. Germline-derived CDR1 and CDR2 are LNHDA and SQIVND (reference sequence). The CDR3 contains 15 residues. The V gene lost 7 bases and the J gene lost 0 bases, with 12 bases spanning the gap. The full variable domain, with the rest looked up from reference TRBV19 and TRBJ2-2, is DGGITQSPKYLFRKEGQNVTLSCEQNLNHDAMYWYRQDPGQGLRLIYYSQIVNDFQKGDIAEGYSVSREKKESFPLTVTSAQKNPTAFYLCASTPRQANTGELFFGEGSRLTVL.

This sequence joins TRBV7-8 and TRBJ1-3, with D unclear. The CDR3 covers 16 residues. Germline V gives CDR1 SGHVS, CDR2 FQNEAQ. V was cut by 1 base and J by 0 bases, with 10 bases left in between. Here the CDR3 DNA reads TGTGCCAGCAGCTTAGGGGCAGGCGCCTCTGGAAACACCATATATTTT. This codes for CASSLGAGASGNTIYF.